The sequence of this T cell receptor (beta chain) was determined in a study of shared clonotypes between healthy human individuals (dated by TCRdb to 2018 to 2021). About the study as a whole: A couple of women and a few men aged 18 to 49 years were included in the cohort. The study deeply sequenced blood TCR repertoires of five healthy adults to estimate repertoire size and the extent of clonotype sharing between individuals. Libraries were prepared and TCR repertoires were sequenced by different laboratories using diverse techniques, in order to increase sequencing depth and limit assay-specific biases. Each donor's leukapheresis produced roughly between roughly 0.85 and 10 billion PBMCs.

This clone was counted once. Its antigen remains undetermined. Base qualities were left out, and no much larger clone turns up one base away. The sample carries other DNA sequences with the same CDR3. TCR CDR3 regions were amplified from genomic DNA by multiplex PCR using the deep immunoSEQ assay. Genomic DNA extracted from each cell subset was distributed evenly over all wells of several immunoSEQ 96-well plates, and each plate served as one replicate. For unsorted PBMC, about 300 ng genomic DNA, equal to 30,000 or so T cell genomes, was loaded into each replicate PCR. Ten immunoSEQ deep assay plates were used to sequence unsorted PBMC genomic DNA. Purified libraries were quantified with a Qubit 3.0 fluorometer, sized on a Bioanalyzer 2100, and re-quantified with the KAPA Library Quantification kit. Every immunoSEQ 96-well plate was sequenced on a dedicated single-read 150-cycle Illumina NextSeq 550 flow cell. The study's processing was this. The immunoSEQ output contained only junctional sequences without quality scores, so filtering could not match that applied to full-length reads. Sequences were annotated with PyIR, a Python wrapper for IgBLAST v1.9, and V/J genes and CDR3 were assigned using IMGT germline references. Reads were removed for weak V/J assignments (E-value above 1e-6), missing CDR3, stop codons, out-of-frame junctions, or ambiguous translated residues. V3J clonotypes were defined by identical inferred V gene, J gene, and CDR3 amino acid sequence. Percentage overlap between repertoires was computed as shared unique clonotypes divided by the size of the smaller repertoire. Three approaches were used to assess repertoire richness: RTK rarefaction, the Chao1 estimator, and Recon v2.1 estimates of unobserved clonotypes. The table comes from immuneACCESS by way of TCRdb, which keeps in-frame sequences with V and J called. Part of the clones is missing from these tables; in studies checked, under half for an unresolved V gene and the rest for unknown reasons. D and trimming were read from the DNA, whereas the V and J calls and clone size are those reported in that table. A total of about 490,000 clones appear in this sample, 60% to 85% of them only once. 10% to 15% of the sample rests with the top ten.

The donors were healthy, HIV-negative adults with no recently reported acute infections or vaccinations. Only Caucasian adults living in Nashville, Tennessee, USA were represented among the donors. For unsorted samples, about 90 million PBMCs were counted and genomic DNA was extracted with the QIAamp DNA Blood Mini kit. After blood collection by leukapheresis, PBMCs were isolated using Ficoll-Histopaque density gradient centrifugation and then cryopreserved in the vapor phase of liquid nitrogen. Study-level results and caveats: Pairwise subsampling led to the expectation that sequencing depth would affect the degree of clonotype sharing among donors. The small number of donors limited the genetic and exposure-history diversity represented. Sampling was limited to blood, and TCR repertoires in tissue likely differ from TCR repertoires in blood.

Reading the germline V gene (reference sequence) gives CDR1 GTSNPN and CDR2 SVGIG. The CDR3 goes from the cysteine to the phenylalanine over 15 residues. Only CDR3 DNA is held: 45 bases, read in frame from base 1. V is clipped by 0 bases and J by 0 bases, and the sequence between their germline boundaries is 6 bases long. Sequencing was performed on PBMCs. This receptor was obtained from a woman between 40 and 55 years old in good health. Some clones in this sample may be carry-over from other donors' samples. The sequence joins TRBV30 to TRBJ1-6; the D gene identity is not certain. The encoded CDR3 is CAWSVKSSYNSPLHF. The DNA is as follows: TGTGCCTGGAGTGTAAAGAGCTCCTATAATTCACCCCTCCACTTT. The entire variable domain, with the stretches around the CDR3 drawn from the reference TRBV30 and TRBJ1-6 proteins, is SQTIHQWPATLVQPVGSPLSLECTVEGTSNPNLYWYRQAAGRGLQLLFYSVGIGQISSEVPQNLSASRPQDRQFILSSKKLLLSDSGFYLCAWSVKSSYNSPLHFGNGTRLTVT.